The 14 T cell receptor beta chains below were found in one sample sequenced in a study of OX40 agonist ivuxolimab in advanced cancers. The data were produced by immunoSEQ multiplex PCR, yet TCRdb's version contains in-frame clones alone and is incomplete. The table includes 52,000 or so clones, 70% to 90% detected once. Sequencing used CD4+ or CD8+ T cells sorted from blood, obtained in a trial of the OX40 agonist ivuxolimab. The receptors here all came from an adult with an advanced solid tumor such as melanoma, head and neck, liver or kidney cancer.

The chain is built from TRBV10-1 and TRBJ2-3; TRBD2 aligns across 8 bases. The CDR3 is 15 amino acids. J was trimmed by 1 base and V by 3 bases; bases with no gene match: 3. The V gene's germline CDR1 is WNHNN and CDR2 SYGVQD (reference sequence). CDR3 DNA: TGCGCCAGCAGTGACCCAGCGGGGGGCACAGATACGCAGTATTTT. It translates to CASSDPAGGTDTQYF.

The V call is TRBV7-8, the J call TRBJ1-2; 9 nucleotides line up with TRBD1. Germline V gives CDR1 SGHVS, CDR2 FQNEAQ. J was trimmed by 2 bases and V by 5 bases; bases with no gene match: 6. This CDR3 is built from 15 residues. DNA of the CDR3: TGTGCCAGCAGCCCCGGACAGGGGACGAACTATGGCTACACCTTC. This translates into CASSPGQGTNYGYTF.

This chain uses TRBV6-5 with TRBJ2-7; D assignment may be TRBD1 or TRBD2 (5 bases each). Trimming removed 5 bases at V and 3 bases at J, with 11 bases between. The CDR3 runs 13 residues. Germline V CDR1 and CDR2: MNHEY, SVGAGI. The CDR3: CASSDRDGYEQYF. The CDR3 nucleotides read TGTGCCAGCAGTGACCGGGACGGCTACGAGCAGTACTTC.

The DNA of the CDR3 is TGTGCCAGCAGTTTCTCAGGACTAGCGGGAGGGAGGATTGGGGAGCAGTTCTTC. It specifies CASSFSGLAGGRIGEQFF. This sequence joins TRBV27 and TRBJ2-1; 15 nucleotides agree with TRBD2. Trimming cost V 3 bases and J 10 bases; bases outside gene matches: 13. Germline V gives CDR1 MNHEY, CDR2 SMNVEV (reference sequence). The CDR3 is 18 residues long.

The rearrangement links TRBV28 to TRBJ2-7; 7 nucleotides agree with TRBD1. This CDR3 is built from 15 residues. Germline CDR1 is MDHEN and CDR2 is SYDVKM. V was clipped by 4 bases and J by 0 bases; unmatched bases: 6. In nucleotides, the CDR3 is TGTGCCAGCAGTTCGTCCGGGACAGCCTCCTACGAGCAGTACTTC. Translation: CASSSSGTASYEQYF.

The CDR3 DNA is TGTGCCAGCTCGGCAGGGTCATCTAACTATGGCTACACCTTC. As protein: CASSAGSSNYGYTF. J is TRBJ1-2 and V is TRBV18, with D perhaps TRBD1 (5 bases). Germline values: CDR1 KGHSH, CDR2 LQKENI. V lost 6 bases to trimming and J lost 0 bases, with 11 bases between them. The CDR3 is 14 amino acids.

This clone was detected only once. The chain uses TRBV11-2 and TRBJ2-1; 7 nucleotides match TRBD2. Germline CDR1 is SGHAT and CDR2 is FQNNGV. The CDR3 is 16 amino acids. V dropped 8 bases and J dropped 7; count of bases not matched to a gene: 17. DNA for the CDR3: TGTGCCAGCCGACGTTGGGGGAGGGCTTTGACGAATGAGCAGTTCTTC. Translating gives CASRRWGRALTNEQFF.

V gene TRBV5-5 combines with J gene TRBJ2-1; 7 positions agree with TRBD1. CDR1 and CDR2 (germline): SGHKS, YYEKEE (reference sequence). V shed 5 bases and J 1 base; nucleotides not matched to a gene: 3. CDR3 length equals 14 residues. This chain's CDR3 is CASSQGVSYNEQFF. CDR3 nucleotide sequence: TGTGCCAGCAGTCAGGGGGTGTCCTACAATGAGCAGTTCTTC. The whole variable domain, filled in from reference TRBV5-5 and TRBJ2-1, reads DAGVTQSPTHLIKTRGQQVTLRCSPISGHKSVSWYQQVLGQGPQFIFQYYEKEERGRGNFPDRFSARQFPNYSSELNVNALLLGDSALYLCASSQGVSYNEQFFGPGTRLTVL.

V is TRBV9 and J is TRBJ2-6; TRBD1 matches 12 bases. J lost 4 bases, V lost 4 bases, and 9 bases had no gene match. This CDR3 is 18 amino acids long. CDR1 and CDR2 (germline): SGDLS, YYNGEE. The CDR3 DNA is TGTGCCAGCAGCCCAAAGGGGGACAGGGGGCCCGGGGCCAACGTCCTGACTTTC. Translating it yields CASSPKGDRGPGANVLTF.

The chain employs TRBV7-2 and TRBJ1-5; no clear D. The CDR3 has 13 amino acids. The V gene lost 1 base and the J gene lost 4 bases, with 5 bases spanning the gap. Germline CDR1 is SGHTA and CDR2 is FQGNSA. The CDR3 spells CASSLVGNQPQHF. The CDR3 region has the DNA TGTGCCAGCAGCTTAGTCGGTAATCAGCCCCAGCATTTT.

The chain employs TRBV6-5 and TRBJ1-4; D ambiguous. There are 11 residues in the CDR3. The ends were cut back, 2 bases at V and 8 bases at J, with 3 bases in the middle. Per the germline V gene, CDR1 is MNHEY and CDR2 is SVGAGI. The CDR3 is CASSYEEKLFF. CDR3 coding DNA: TGTGCCAGCAGTTACGAAGAAAAACTGTTTTTT.

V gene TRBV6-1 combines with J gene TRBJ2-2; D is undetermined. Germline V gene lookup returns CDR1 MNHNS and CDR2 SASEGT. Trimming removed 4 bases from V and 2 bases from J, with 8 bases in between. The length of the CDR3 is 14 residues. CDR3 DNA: TGTGCCAGCAGTGTGGATGGAAACACCGGGGAGCTGTTTTTT. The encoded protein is CASSVDGNTGELFF.

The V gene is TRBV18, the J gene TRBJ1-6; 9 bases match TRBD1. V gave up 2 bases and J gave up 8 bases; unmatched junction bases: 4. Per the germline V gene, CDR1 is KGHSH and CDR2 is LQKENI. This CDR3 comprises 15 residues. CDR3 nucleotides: TGTGCCAGCTCACCAGCGACAGGGGGGGATTCACCCCTCCACTTT. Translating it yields CASSPATGGDSPLHF. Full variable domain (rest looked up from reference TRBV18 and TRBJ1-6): NAGVMQNPRHLVRRRGQEARLRCSPMKGHSHVYWYRQLPEEGLKFMVYLQKENIIDESGMPKERFSAEFPKEGPSILRIQQVVRGDSAAYFCASSPATGGDSPLHFGNGTRLTVT.

The CDR3 protein is CASSQATGKRTDTQYF. Written as DNA, the CDR3 is TGCGCCAGCAGCCAAGCGACAGGGAAACGCACAGATACGCAGTATTTT. The V and J genes are TRBV4-1 and TRBJ2-3, with 7 bases lining up with TRBD1. The germline V gene encodes CDR1 MGHRA and CDR2 YSYEKL. Trimming at V came to 1 base and at J to 1 base, leaving 5 bases not matched to a gene. The CDR3 is made up of 16 amino acids.